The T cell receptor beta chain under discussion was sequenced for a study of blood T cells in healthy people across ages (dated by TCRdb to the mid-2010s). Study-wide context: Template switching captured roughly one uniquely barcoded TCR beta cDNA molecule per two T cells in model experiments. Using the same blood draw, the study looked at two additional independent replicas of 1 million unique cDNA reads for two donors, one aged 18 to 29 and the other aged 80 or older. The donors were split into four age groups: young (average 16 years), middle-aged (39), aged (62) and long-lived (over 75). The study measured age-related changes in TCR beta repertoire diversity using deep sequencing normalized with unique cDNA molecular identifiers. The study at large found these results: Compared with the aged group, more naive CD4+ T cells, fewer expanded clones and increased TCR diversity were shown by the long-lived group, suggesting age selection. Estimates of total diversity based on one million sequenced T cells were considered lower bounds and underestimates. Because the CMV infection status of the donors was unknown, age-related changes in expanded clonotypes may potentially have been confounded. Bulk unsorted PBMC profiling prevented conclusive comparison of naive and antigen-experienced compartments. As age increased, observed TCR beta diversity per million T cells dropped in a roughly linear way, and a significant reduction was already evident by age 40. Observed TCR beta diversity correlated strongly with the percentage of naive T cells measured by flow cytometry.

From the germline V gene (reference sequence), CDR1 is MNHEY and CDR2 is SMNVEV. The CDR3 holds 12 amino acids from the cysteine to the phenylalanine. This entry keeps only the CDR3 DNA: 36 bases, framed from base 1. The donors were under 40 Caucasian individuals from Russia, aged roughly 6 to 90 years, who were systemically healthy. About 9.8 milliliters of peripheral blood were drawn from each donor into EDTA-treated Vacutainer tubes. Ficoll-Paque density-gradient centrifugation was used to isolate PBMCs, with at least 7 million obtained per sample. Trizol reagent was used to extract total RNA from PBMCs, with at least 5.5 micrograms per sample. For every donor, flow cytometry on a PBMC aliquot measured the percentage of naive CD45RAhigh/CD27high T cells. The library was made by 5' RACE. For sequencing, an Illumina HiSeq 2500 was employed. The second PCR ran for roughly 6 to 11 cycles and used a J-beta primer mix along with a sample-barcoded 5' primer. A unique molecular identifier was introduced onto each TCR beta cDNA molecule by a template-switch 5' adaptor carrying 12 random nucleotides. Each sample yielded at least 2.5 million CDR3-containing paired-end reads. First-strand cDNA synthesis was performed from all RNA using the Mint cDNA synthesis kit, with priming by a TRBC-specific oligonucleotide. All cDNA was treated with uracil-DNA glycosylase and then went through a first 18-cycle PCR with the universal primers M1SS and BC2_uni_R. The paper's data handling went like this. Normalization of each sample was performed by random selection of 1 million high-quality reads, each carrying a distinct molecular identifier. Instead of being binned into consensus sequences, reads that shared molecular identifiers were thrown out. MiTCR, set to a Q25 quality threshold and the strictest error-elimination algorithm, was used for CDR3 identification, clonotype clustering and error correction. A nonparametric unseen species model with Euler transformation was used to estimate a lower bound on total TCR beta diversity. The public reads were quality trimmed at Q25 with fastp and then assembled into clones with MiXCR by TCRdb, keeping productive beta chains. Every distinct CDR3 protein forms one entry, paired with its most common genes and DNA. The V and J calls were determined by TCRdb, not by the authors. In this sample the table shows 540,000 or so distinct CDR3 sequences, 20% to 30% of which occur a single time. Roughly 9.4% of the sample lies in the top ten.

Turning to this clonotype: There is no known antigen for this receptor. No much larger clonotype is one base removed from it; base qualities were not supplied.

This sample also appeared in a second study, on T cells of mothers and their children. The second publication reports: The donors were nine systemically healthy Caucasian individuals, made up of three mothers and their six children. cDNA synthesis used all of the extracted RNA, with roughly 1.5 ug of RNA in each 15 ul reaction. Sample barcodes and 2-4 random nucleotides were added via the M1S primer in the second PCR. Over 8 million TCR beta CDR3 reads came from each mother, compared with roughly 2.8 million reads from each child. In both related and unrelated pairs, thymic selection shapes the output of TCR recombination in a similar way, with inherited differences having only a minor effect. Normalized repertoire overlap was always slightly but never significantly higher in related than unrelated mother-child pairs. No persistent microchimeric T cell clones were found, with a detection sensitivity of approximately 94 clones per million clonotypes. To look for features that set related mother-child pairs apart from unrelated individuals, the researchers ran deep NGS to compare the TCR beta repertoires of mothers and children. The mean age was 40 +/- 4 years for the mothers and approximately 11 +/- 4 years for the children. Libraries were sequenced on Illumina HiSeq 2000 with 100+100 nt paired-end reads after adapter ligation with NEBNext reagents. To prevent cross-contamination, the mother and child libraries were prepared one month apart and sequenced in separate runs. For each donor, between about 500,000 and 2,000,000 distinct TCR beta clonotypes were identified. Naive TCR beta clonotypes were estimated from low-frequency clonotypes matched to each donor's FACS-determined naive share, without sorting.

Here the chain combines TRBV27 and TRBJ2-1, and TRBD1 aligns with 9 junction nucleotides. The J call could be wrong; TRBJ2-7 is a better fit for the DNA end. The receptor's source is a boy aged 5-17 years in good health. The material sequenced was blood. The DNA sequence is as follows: TGTGCCAGCAGTGGGACAGGGCTCGAGCAGTACTTC. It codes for CASSGTGLEQYF.